Presented here are 31 T cell receptor beta chains from one specimen sequenced in a study of shared clonotypes between healthy human individuals. Method: immunoSEQ multiplex PCR; TCRdb's copy keeps in-frame clones and lacks some. The data show some 2,000,000 clones, about 95% seen once. CD45RO-negative, CCR7-selected cells formed the naive CD8 fraction, which excluded terminally differentiated effector memory CD45RA+ cells. Sequencing used naive CD8+ T cells sorted from blood. The receptors stem from a man younger than 35 in good health.

This clone turned up a few times. The chain employs TRBV28 and TRBJ2-3, with 13 bases lining up with TRBD2. The CDR3 is 18 residues long. Looked up from germline, CDR1 is MDHEN and CDR2 is SYDVKM. Losses at the gene ends were 5 bases for V and 4 bases for J; bases not matched to a gene: 12. The CDR3 DNA follows: TGTGCCAGCAGTCACCTAGGACTAGCGGGGGACGTCGCAGATACGCAGTATTTT. Translation: CASSHLGLAGDVADTQYF. Together with reference TRBV28 and TRBJ2-3, the CDR3 gives the full variable domain: DVKVTQSSRYLVKRTGEKVFLECVQDMDHENMFWYRQDPGLGLRLIYFSYDVKMKEKGDIPEGYSVSREKKERFSLILESASTNQTSMYLCASSHLGLAGDVADTQYFGPGTRLTVL.

The rearrangement uses TRBV19 and TRBJ2-2; D possibly corresponds to TRBD2 (6 bases). Trimming left V 3 bases short and J 4 bases short, with 15 bases between. The CDR3 consists of 16 residues. Looked up from germline, CDR1 is LNHDA and CDR2 is SQIVND (reference sequence). CDR3 DNA: TGTGCCAGTAGTATCGCACTTTCTAGCGTCACCGGGGAGCTGTTTTTT. Translating gives CASSIALSSVTGELFF.

The chain combines TRBV4-3 with TRBJ2-7, with D tentatively TRBD1 or TRBD2 (5 bases each). Trimming took 0 bases from V and 1 from J, leaving 10 bases between them. Germline-derived CDR1 and CDR2 are LGHNA and YSLEER. There are 15 residues in the CDR3. The CDR3 nucleotides read TGCGCCAGCAGCCAAGAGATCGAGGGGTCCTACGAGCAGTACTTC. This translates into CASSQEIEGSYEQYF.

The V and J genes are TRBV11-2 and TRBJ2-1; 9 nucleotides agree with TRBD2. The germline CDR1 and CDR2 sequences are SGHAT and FQNNGV. The CDR3 contains 16 residues. Trimming removed 6 bases from V and 2 bases from J; junction bases left unmatched: 8. CDR3 sequence: CASSITSGYTYNEQFF. The CDR3 DNA reads as TGTGCCAGCAGTATCACTAGCGGGTACACCTACAATGAGCAGTTCTTC.

The genes are TRBV30 and TRBJ1-6; 8 bases align to TRBD1. CDR1 is GTSNPN and CDR2 is SVGIG in the germline V gene (reference sequence). J gave up 9 bases and V 3 bases, and 7 bases lay outside the gene matches. CDR3 length: 14 residues. The CDR3 sequence: CAWRLTGGGSPLHF. Written as DNA, the CDR3 is TGTGCCTGGAGACTAACAGGGGGGGGTTCACCCCTCCACTTT.

Concerning this clone: Within the sample, other DNA sequences also encode this same CDR3. The chain carries TRBV2 and TRBJ2-7; 7 nucleotides match TRBD1. Germline V gene sequence: CDR1 SNHLY, CDR2 FYNNEI. The CDR3 contains 14 residues. V dropped 1 base and J dropped 5; count of bases not matched to a gene: 5. The CDR3 DNA follows: TGTGCCAGCAGTGAAGGACAGGGTGCCAACGAGCAGTACTTC. Translated, it gives CASSEGQGANEQYF.

The V gene is TRBV4-1, the J gene TRBJ2-3; tentative D call: TRBD2 (5 bases). The CDR3 length is 15 residues. Germline lookup yields CDR1 MGHRA and CDR2 YSYEKL. V shed 1 base and J shed 4 bases, with 12 bases lying between them. This CDR3 is CASSQGLPDSDTQYF. The DNA for the CDR3 is TGCGCCAGCAGCCAAGGACTACCAGATTCAGATACGCAGTATTTT.

The CDR3 DNA reads TGTGCCACCAGCAGGGGCATCGGACTAGCGGATACCTACGAGCAGTACTTC. The encoded protein is CATSRGIGLADTYEQYF. V and J are TRBV15 and TRBJ2-7, with TRBD2 matching over 10 bases. From germline, CDR1 is LNHNV and CDR2 YYDKDF (reference sequence). The CDR3 consists of 17 residues. Trimming took 3 bases from V and 2 from J; bases not matched to a gene: 10.

The rearrangement links TRBV2 to TRBJ1-4; weak D call: TRBD1 (6 bases). Trimming took 9 bases from V and 3 from J, leaving 8 bases between them. From germline, CDR1 is SNHLY and CDR2 FYNNEI. CDR3 length: 12 residues. The chain's CDR3 is CARQGPNEKLFF. In DNA form, the CDR3 reads TGTGCCAGACAGGGTCCTAATGAAAAACTGTTTTTT.

This clone was counted a few times. The rearrangement joins TRBV4-1 to TRBJ2-7, with D maybe TRBD2 (6 bases). The V gene lost 3 bases and the J gene lost 3 bases, with 12 bases spanning the gap. This CDR3 is built from 14 residues. Germline-derived CDR1 and CDR2 are MGHRA and YSYEKL. CDR3 DNA: TGCGCCAGCAGCCAGGGAGGATCCGACTACGAGCAGTACTTC. Translation: CASSQGGSDYEQYF.

The chain uses TRBV7-9 and TRBJ2-7, with D tentatively TRBD2 (6 bases). V was clipped by 4 bases and J by 3 bases, with 19 bases between them. Per the germline V gene, CDR1 is SEHNR and CDR2 is FQNEAQ (reference sequence). The CDR3 has 16 residues. CDR3 DNA: TGTGCCAGCAGCTCAGCCCTAGCGATAGAATACTACGAGCAGTACTTC. Translation: CASSSALAIEYYEQYF.

The rearrangement uses TRBV4-1 and TRBJ2-7, with 9 bases fitting TRBD1. The V gene end was trimmed by 4 bases and the J gene end by 7 bases; junction bases not matched to a gene: 11. Germline loops: CDR1 MGHRA, CDR2 YSYEKL. The CDR3 contains 15 residues. CDR3 residues: CASSPRQGGFREQYF. The DNA of the CDR3 is TGCGCCAGCAGCCCTAGACAGGGGGGGTTCAGGGAGCAGTACTTC.

This chain joins TRBV10-3 and TRBJ2-7; no definite D call. The CDR3 loop spans 14 amino acids. The germline V and J ends were trimmed by 3 bases and 5 bases, with 14 bases remaining between them. The germline V gene encodes CDR1 ENHRY and CDR2 SYGVKD. CDR3 in DNA: TGTGCCATCAGTGATCGGGTTTCCACTGACGAGCAGTACTTC. Amino acid sequence: CAISDRVSTDEQYF.

The chain couples TRBV19 to TRBJ2-7; 7 bases match TRBD1. J gave up 3 bases and V 5 bases, and 10 bases lay outside the gene matches. Germline CDR1 is LNHDA and CDR2 is SQIVND (reference sequence). The CDR3 runs to 15 residues. CDR3 in amino acids: CASSASGTAVYEQYF. The CDR3 nucleotides read TGTGCCAGTAGTGCGTCCGGGACAGCAGTCTACGAGCAGTACTTC.

The chain recombines TRBV29-1 with TRBJ1-2, with a tentative D call TRBD1 (5 bases). This CDR3 has 13 residues. The germline V gene has CDR1 SQVTM and CDR2 ANQGSEA. The germline V and J ends were trimmed by 6 bases and 3 bases, with 14 bases remaining between them. DNA for the CDR3: TGCAGCGTCCACCTTCAGGGTTACTATGGCTACACCTTC. It encodes CSVHLQGYYGYTF.

The genes are TRBV11-2 and TRBJ2-7; 7 bases map to TRBD1. The length of the CDR3 is 14 residues. J was trimmed by 3 bases and V by 3 bases; bases with no gene match: 5. Germline CDR1 reads SGHAT; CDR2 reads FQNNGV. This chain's CDR3 is CASSLAGQDYEQYF. CDR3 in DNA: TGTGCCAGCAGCTTGGCTGGACAGGACTACGAGCAGTACTTC.

This chain links TRBV7-9 with TRBJ2-7, with 8 positions matching TRBD1. Germline values: CDR1 SEHNR, CDR2 FQNEAQ (reference sequence). J was trimmed by 2 bases and V by 6 bases; bases with no gene match: 6. There are 14 residues in the CDR3. CDR3 DNA: TGTGCCAGCAGATCCGACAGGGGAACCTACGAGCAGTACTTC. This encodes CASRSDRGTYEQYF.

The chain joins TRBV27 to TRBJ1-1, with 9 nucleotides matching TRBD1. Germline lookup yields CDR1 MNHEY and CDR2 SMNVEV (reference sequence). The junction had 11 bases not matched to a gene; V was cut back by 6 bases and J by 0 bases. The CDR3 length is 17 residues. CDR3 sequence (DNA): TGTGCCAGCAGCCGACAGGGGGTCTCTGCAATGAACACTGAAGCTTTCTTT. This sequence encodes CASSRQGVSAMNTEAFF.

The V gene is TRBV7-9, the J gene TRBJ2-2; maybe TRBD1 (5 bases). Looked up from germline, CDR1 is SEHNR and CDR2 is FQNEAQ (reference sequence). The V gene lost 7 bases and the J gene lost 4 bases, with 16 bases spanning the gap. This CDR3 has 15 residues. CDR3 region: CASTLRWGATGELFF. The CDR3 DNA follows: TGTGCCAGCACCTTGCGGTGGGGCGCCACCGGGGAGCTGTTTTTT.

The CDR3 here is CASSYAASRLYEQYF. As DNA, the CDR3 is TGTGCCAGCAGTTACGCAGCTAGCAGGTTATACGAGCAGTACTTC. This chain connects TRBV6-5 to TRBJ2-7; TRBD2 is a possible D gene (5 bases). The V end was cut by 2 bases, the J end by 4 bases, with 15 bases between. CDR1 and CDR2 (germline): MNHEY, SVGAGI. The CDR3 runs 15 residues.

This clone appeared a single time. V usage is TRBV6-4 and J usage is TRBJ2-5, with D maybe TRBD1 (7 bases). Trimming left V 9 bases short and J 2 bases short, with 13 bases between. The germline V gene has CDR1 MRHNA and CDR2 SNTAGT. This CDR3 has 13 amino acids. In DNA form, the CDR3 reads TGTGCCAGAAGACAGGGAGGTCAAGAGACCCAGTACTTC. Translation: CARRQGGQETQYF.

The rearrangement links TRBV7-9 to TRBJ2-7; tentative D call: TRBD2 (5 bases). CDR3 length equals 15 residues. Germline V lookup: CDR1 SEHNR, CDR2 FQNEAQ (reference sequence). Deletions cut 5 bases from V and 0 bases from J, with 14 bases between. The CDR3 DNA is TGTGCCAGCAGCGCCGACGGTACTAGCTCCTACGAGCAGTACTTC. Its protein product is CASSADGTSSYEQYF.

This chain links TRBV7-9 with TRBJ2-3, with unresolved D. The germline CDR1 and CDR2 sequences are SEHNR and FQNEAQ (reference sequence). CDR3 length equals 15 residues. Trimming took 5 bases from V and 3 from J, leaving 15 bases between them. CDR3 in DNA: TGTGCCAGCAGCCCTCCCCCGGCAGATACAGATACGCAGTATTTT. Its translation is CASSPPPADTDTQYF.

V and J are TRBV29-1 and TRBJ2-1, with D possibly matching TRBD2 (7 bases). V was cut by 5 bases and J by 4 bases, with 18 bases left in between. The germline CDR1 and CDR2 sequences are SQVTM and ANQGSEA. The CDR3 runs to 15 residues. This CDR3 is CSVRGGAMGYNEQFF. CDR3 DNA sequence: TGCAGCGTTAGAGGGGGGGCCATGGGATACAATGAGCAGTTCTTC.

This clone was seen more than once but under ten times. This chain connects TRBV6-1 to TRBJ1-5, with D uncertain. CDR1 is MNHNS, CDR2 SASEGT, per germline. The CDR3 runs 15 residues. Between the trimmed V and J ends, which lost 2 bases and 5 bases, there was a span of 13 bases. CDR3 bases: TGTGCCAGCAGTGAACCAGTTGTTAAGGATCAGCCCCAGCATTTT. Encoded protein: CASSEPVVKDQPQHF.

The V gene is TRBV7-9, the J gene TRBJ1-1, with D perhaps matching TRBD1 (6 bases). The V gene lost 3 bases and the J gene lost 3 bases, with 14 bases spanning the gap. The CDR3 runs 15 residues. The germline gives CDR1 SEHNR, CDR2 FQNEAQ (reference sequence). CDR3 sequence (DNA): TGTGCCAGCAGCTTCAGACAGGTCGTTTACACTGAAGCTTTCTTT. Translation gives CASSFRQVVYTEAFF. Full variable domain (missing parts from reference TRBV7-9 and TRBJ1-1): DTGVSQNPRHKITKRGQNVTFRCDPISEHNRLYWYRQTLGQGPEFLTYFQNEAQLEKSRLLSDRFSAERPKGSFSTLEIQRTEQGDSAMYLCASSFRQVVYTEAFFGQGTRLTVV.

CDR3 nucleotides: TGTGCCAGCAGCTTCCGGGGGATGAACACTGAAGCTTTCTTT. Protein product: CASSFRGMNTEAFF. The V and J genes are TRBV7-8 and TRBJ1-1, with D perhaps matching TRBD1 (5 bases). CDR3 length: 14 residues. With 3 bases removed from V and 0 bases from J, the gap between germline ends came to 8 bases. CDR1 and CDR2 from the germline V gene are SGHVS and FQNEAQ.

The chain uses TRBV5-1 and TRBJ2-2; D possibly corresponds to TRBD1 (5 bases). The CDR3 runs to 13 residues. Germline CDR1 SGHRS, CDR2 YFSETQ. Between the trimmed V and J ends, which lost 5 bases and 5 bases, there was a span of 10 bases. The CDR3 reads CASRPGQTGELFF. As DNA, the CDR3 is TGCGCCAGCAGACCCGGACAAACCGGGGAGCTGTTTTTT. The variable domain in full, with the rest retrieved from reference TRBV5-1 and TRBJ2-2, is KAGVTQTPRYLIKTRGQQVTLSCSPISGHRSVSWYQQTPGQGLQFLFEYFSETQRNKGNFPGRFSGRQFSNSRSEMNVSTLELGDSALYLCASRPGQTGELFFGEGSRLTVL.

In DNA form, the CDR3 reads TGCGCCAGCAGCCAAGATCCCGTCTGGGATACGCAGTATTTT. Its translation: CASSQDPVWDTQYF. The chain links TRBV4-1 to TRBJ2-3; D call uncertain. Trimming pared 0 bases from V and 6 bases from J, leaving 10 bases between. The CDR3 spans 14 residues. Germline V gives CDR1 MGHRA, CDR2 YSYEKL.

V and J are TRBV13 and TRBJ2-4; possibly TRBD1 for D (5 bases). The CDR3 runs to 14 residues. Per germline, CDR1 PRHDT and CDR2 FYEKMQ (reference sequence). V lost 5 bases and J lost 1, with 9 bases in between. CDR3 residues: CASSGRQAKNIQYF. CDR3 DNA sequence: TGTGCCAGCAGCGGTCGACAGGCCAAAAACATTCAGTACTTC.

A note on this clone: Other DNA sequences within the sample encode an identical CDR3. The CDR3 loop is CASSLGSNQPQHF. The CDR3 nucleotides read TGTGCCAGCAGCTTGGGTAGCAATCAGCCCCAGCATTTT. The V call is TRBV5-8, the J call TRBJ1-5, with D unresolved. Between the trimmed V and J ends, which lost 0 bases and 0 bases, there was a span of 1 base. Germline V gene data show CDR1 as SGHTS and CDR2 as YDEGEE. The CDR3 spans 13 residues.